The subject of this entry is one T cell receptor (beta chain). Its antigen remains unidentified. This record comes from a study of regulatory T cells in long-lasting Graves disease. For the study at large: Graves' cases, newly diagnosed, had used antithyroid drugs under 3 months. Overall study results and limits: Possibly, too few samples lowered accuracy.

Time point in this sample: newly diagnosed GD, antithyroid drugs for less than 3 months. RNA isolated from PBMCs was used to make the TCR library. American Thyroid Association guidelines defined how Graves' disease was diagnosed. With 5 bases clipped from V and 13 bases from J, the junction kept 10 bases outside the gene matches. Germline V gene lookup returns CDR1 SNHLY and CDR2 FYNNEI. The length of the CDR3 is 13 residues. iRepertoire HTBI primers and Arm-PCR of CDR3 regions built TCR beta libraries. TCRdb re-derived calls from the multiplex PCR reads in MiXCR, one entry per CDR3 protein. Of hundreds of thousands of distinct CDR3 sequences listed, 15% to 20% are singletons.

Material: peripheral blood mononuclear cells (PBMCs), obtained at new diagnosis, from a patient treated with antithyroid drugs. This chain joins TRBV2 and TRBJ1-4; 7 bases are shared with TRBD1. This clonotype originated in a female donor with Graves disease. The DNA of the CDR3 is TGTGCCAGCAGTCCGAAGGGAAACAGGGGACTGTTTTTT. It encodes CASSPKGNRGLFF.